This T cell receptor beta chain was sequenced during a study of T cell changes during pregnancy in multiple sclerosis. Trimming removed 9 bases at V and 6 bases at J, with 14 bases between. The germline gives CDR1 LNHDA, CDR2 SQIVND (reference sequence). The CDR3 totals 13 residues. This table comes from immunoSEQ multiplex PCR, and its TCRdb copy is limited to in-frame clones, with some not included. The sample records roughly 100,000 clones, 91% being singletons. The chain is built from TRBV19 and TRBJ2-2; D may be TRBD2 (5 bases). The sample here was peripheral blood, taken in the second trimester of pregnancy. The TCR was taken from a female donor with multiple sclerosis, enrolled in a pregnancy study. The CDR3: CASASWIAGELFF. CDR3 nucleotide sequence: TGTGCCAGCGCTAGCTGGATAGCCGGGGAGCTGTTTTTT.